The 11 T cell receptor beta chains reported below all come from one sample, sequenced in a study of T cells in Graves' hyperthyroidism and ophthalmopathy. TCR beta CDR3 sequences were amplified from RNA transcripts. The HTBI primer set drove a first-round RT-PCR of the TCR CDR3. TCRdb reanalysed the multiplex PCR reads using MiXCR and keeps one entry per CDR3 protein. The table shows approximately 630,000 distinct CDR3 sequences, with around 15% occurring only once. Sequencing input: blood. Receptor source: a woman aged 30 to 39 with Graves' hyperthyroidism.

This clonotype was found many times. The chain uses TRBV13 and TRBJ2-5; 8 bases line up with TRBD1. This CDR3 contains 16 residues. V dropped 4 bases and J dropped 0; count of bases not matched to a gene: 7. Looked up from germline, CDR1 is PRHDT and CDR2 is FYEKMQ (reference sequence). The CDR3 coding sequence is TGTGCCAGCAGCTCCAGAGGACAGGGTCACCAAGAGACCCAGTACTTC. It codes for CASSSRGQGHQETQYF.

In this sample, this clonotype turned up many times. The chain carries TRBV5-1 and TRBJ2-1; 10 bases map to TRBD2. Looked up from germline, CDR1 is SGHRS and CDR2 is YFSETQ. With V trimmed by 0 bases and J by 4 bases, 1 base remained unmatched. CDR3 length: 15 amino acids. Here the CDR3 DNA reads TGCGCCAGCAGCTTGGAACTAGCGGGATACAATGAGCAGTTCTTC. Amino acid sequence: CASSLELAGYNEQFF.

This clonotype was counted a few times. The J gene is TRBJ2-7, the V gene TRBV30, with D perhaps matching TRBD1 (5 bases). Deletions cut 3 bases from V and 5 bases from J, with 14 bases between. In germline, CDR1 is GTSNPN, CDR2 SVGIG (reference sequence). The CDR3 is 13 amino acids. CDR3 coding DNA: TGTGCCTGGAGAGGGGAAAGGTTGGACGAGCAGTACTTC. Translated, it gives CAWRGERLDEQYF.

CDR3 in amino acids: CASSSEDRELEGYTF. Written as DNA, the CDR3 is TGCGCCAGCAGCTCGGAAGACAGGGAACTGGAAGGCTACACCTTC. The chain joins TRBV5-1 to TRBJ1-2; 7 bases fit TRBD1. The germline gives CDR1 SGHRS, CDR2 YFSETQ. The CDR3 consists of 15 residues. V lost 3 bases and J lost 8; bases outside the gene matches: 13. Supplemented by reference TRBV5-1 and TRBJ1-2, the full variable domain reads KAGVTQTPRYLIKTRGQQVTLSCSPISGHRSVSWYQQTPGQGLQFLFEYFSETQRNKGNFPGRFSGRQFSNSRSEMNVSTLELGDSALYLCASSSEDRELEGYTFGSGTRLTVV.

This clonotype was seen a few times. This rearrangement joins TRBV19 to TRBJ1-1, with D possibly matching TRBD1 (6 bases). Germline CDR1 is LNHDA and CDR2 is SQIVND (reference sequence). This CDR3 region has 15 residues. The V end lost 6 bases, the J end lost 3 bases, and 17 bases lay between the germline ends. The CDR3 sequence is CASRPHAEGDTEAFF. The CDR3 DNA is TGTGCCAGTAGGCCCCATGCGGAGGGGGACACTGAAGCTTTCTTT. The variable domain in full, with the rest retrieved from reference TRBV19 and TRBJ1-1, is DGGITQSPKYLFRKEGQNVTLSCEQNLNHDAMYWYRQDPGQGLRLIYYSQIVNDFQKGDIAEGYSVSREKKESFPLTVTSAQKNPTAFYLCASRPHAEGDTEAFFGQGTRLTVV.

This clonotype was seen at least ten times. The V and J genes are TRBV7-6 and TRBJ2-1; D unclear. Germline CDR1 reads SGHVS; CDR2 reads FNYEAQ. V was pared by 5 bases and J by 4 bases, with 6 bases between. The CDR3 loop spans 12 amino acids. Here the CDR3 reads CASSPEYNEQFF. CDR3 nucleotides: TGTGCCAGCAGCCCCGAGTACAATGAGCAGTTCTTC.

The V call is TRBV5-6, the J call TRBJ2-2; D is undetermined. CDR3 length: 15 amino acids. Trimming shortened V by 0 bases and J by 1 base, and 7 bases separated the two germline ends. The germline gives CDR1 SGHDT, CDR2 YYEEEE. The CDR3 DNA follows: TGTGCCAGCAGCTTGGTTCGCGGGAACACCGGGGAGCTGTTTTTT. Translating it yields CASSLVRGNTGELFF.

Of note for this clonotype: At one end, the junction sequence differs from germline, possibly due to a read error. This chain links TRBV2 with TRBJ2-1; 7 bases fit TRBD2. The CDR3 sequence is 15 residues long. Germline V gene lookup returns CDR1 SNHLY and CDR2 FYNNEI. The CDR3: CASSEFAGVYSEQFF. The CDR3, as DNA: TGTGCCAGCAGTGAATTTGCGGGAGTTTACAGTGAGCAGTTCTTC.

This clonotype was observed at least ten times. The CDR3 coding sequence is TGTGCCTGGAGTGTACTTGTGACAGGTGAAGCTTTCTTT. This encodes CAWSVLVTGEAFF. The V and J genes are TRBV30 and TRBJ1-1; possibly TRBD1 for D (6 bases). The V gene's germline CDR1 is GTSNPN and CDR2 SVGIG (reference sequence). This CDR3 has 13 amino acids. The germline V and J ends were trimmed by 0 bases and 7 bases, with 12 bases remaining between them.

V usage is TRBV7-2 and J usage is TRBJ2-7, with 7 bases aligning to TRBD2. V was clipped by 4 bases and J by 1 base; unmatched bases: 7. The germline gives CDR1 SGHTA, CDR2 FQGNSA. The CDR3 is 15 residues long. The CDR3 region has the DNA TGTGCCAGCAGCTGGGTTAGCGGGCCTTCCTACGAGCAGTACTTC. Its translation: CASSWVSGPSYEQYF.

J is TRBJ1-1 and V is TRBV12-3 or TRBV12-4, with D perhaps matching TRBD1 (5 bases). This CDR3 is 14 amino acids long. V lost 8 bases and J lost 5, with 18 bases in between. This chain's CDR3 is CASGPTGYTTEAFF. DNA for the CDR3: TGTGCCAGCGGACCTACAGGTTATACGACTGAAGCTTTCTTT.